These 13 T cell receptor beta chains originate from one sample sequenced in a study of regulatory T cells in long-lasting Graves disease. The time point here: newly diagnosed GD, antithyroid drugs for less than 3 months. From PBMCs, RNA was extracted and then used to make the TCR library. Relying on iRepertoire HTBI primers and Arm-PCR of CDR3 regions, the team built TCR beta libraries. MiXCR, run by TCRdb on the multiplex PCR reads, gives a single entry per CDR3 protein. The sample yields more than 450,000 distinct CDR3 sequences, roughly 17% seen once. The same sample was also used in a study of T cells in Graves' hyperthyroidism and ophthalmopathy.

The sample in question was peripheral blood mononuclear cells (PBMCs), obtained at new diagnosis, from a patient treated with antithyroid drugs. All receptors come from a man aged 40-49 years with Graves disease.

Details on this clonotype: A much larger clonotype is one base distant, so this may be a read error. The V call is TRBV28, the J call TRBJ1-1; 10 bases are a match to TRBD1. Germline assignment: CDR1 MDHEN and CDR2 SYDVKM. The CDR3 is 16 residues long. The CDR3 protein is CASSPYVDRGQTEASF. CDR3 coding DNA: TGTGCCAGCAGTCCCTACGTAGACAGGGGGCAAACTGAAGCTTCCTTT.

This clonotype was counted many times. The CDR3 DNA reads as TGTGCCAGCAGCTTAACAACCGGACAGGGGCTTGCAGATACGCAGTATTTT. Translating gives CASSLTTGQGLADTQYF. The chain has TRBV7-3 and TRBJ2-3; 9 positions agree with TRBD1. This CDR3 spans 17 amino acids. CDR1 and CDR2 from the germline V gene are SGHTA and FQGTGA. V was pared by 0 bases and J by 4 bases, with 8 bases of the junction left unmatched.

V gene TRBV6-2 or TRBV6-3 combines with J gene TRBJ1-1; D is unresolved. The V and J ends lost 4 bases and 0 bases respectively, with 9 bases between them. The CDR3 is made up of 14 amino acids. The V gene's germline CDR1 is MNHEY and CDR2 SVGEGT. Here the CDR3 DNA reads TGTGCCAGCAGTTTCAACATCCTGAACACTGAAGCTTTCTTT. Its translation is CASSFNILNTEAFF.

This chain links TRBV7-6 with TRBJ2-7; 9 bases fit TRBD2. CDR1 and CDR2 from the germline V gene are SGHVS and FNYEAQ. V shed 3 bases and J 4 bases; nucleotides not matched to a gene: 7. The CDR3 length is 15 residues. CDR3 nucleotide sequence: TGTGCCAGCAGCTTCTCAGATAGCGGGGGTTACGAGCAGTACTTC. It encodes CASSFSDSGGYEQYF.

This clonotype was seen at least ten times. The chain recombines TRBV5-8 with TRBJ2-1; 7 nucleotides match TRBD1. Germline CDR1 reads SGHTS; CDR2 reads YDEGEE. The CDR3 extends over 16 amino acids. Germline trimming cut 0 bases from V and 3 bases from J; bases unmatched to any gene: 6. CDR3: CASSLGTGVSYNEQFF. The DNA for the CDR3 is TGTGCCAGCAGCTTGGGAACAGGGGTGAGCTACAATGAGCAGTTCTTC.

The table lists this clonotype with many counts. The chain combines TRBV20-1 with TRBJ2-3; D uncertain. Trimming left V 5 bases short and J 3 bases short, with 12 bases between. The CDR3 has 13 residues. The germline V gene encodes CDR1 DFQATT and CDR2 SNEGSKA (reference sequence). This chain's CDR3 is CSASDPGTDTQYF. CDR3 bases: TGCAGTGCTTCAGACCCCGGGACAGATACGCAGTATTTT.

This clonotype was seen repeatedly, ten times or more. CDR3 in DNA: TGCGCCAGCAGCTTGCTAGGTAGCGGCTCCTACGAGCAGTACTTC. Translated, it gives CASSLLGSGSYEQYF. V is TRBV5-1 and J is TRBJ2-7; TRBD2 might be the D (6 bases). There are 15 residues in the CDR3. Germline CDR1 and CDR2: SGHRS and YFSETQ. V lost 1 base to trimming and J lost 0 bases, with 11 bases between them.

This clonotype came up a few times. The V and J genes are TRBV5-1 and TRBJ2-2; 8 bases are a match to TRBD1. The germline V gene has CDR1 SGHRS and CDR2 YFSETQ. This CDR3 region has 17 residues. The trim removed 4 bases at V and 1 base at J, leaving 9 bases unmatched. Here the CDR3 DNA reads TGCGCCAGCAGCGTAGCACCCGGGACAGGGAACACCGGGGAGCTGTTTTTT. Translation gives CASSVAPGTGNTGELFF.

This clonotype was recorded many times. This chain joins TRBV6-5 and TRBJ2-1; the match to TRBD2 covers 14 bases. Germline V lookup: CDR1 MNHEY, CDR2 SVGAGI. J was trimmed by 8 bases and V by 0 bases; bases with no gene match: 6. The CDR3 covers 17 residues. The CDR3 DNA reads as TGTGCCAGCAGTTACTCCCCCGGACTAGCGGGAGGAGATGAGCAGTTCTTC. Translated, it gives CASSYSPGLAGGDEQFF.

The table lists this clonotype with a few counts. This sequence joins TRBV28 and TRBJ2-7, with D unresolved. This CDR3 contains 14 residues. CDR1 and CDR2 from the germline V gene are MDHEN and SYDVKM. Deletions cut 2 bases from V and 2 bases from J, with 10 bases between. DNA for the CDR3: TGTGCCAGCAGTTTACCGTCCTTAACCTACGAGCAGTACTTC. This codes for CASSLPSLTYEQYF.

This clonotype has a handful of counts. Since a far larger clone is one base different, this is likely a read error. V and J are TRBV7-9 and TRBJ1-1; D might be TRBD1 (6 bases). V lost 3 bases and J lost 1, with 9 bases in between. The CDR3 has 14 residues. CDR1 SEHNR and CDR2 FQNEAQ come from the germline V gene (reference sequence). CDR3: CASSFGQPNTEAFF. The CDR3 coding sequence is TGTGCCAGCAGCTTTGGACAGCCGAACACTGAAGCTTTCTTT.

This clonotype has more than one count but fewer than ten. This sequence joins TRBV5-1 and TRBJ2-1; D gene uncertain. The CDR3 runs 14 residues. Trimming took off 0 bases at V and 0 bases at J, with 4 bases between the two ends. Looked up from germline, CDR1 is SGHRS and CDR2 is YFSETQ. The CDR3 DNA reads as TGCGCCAGCAGCTTGGAATACTCCTACAATGAGCAGTTCTTC. It specifies CASSLEYSYNEQFF. The full variable domain, with the rest looked up from reference TRBV5-1 and TRBJ2-1, is KAGVTQTPRYLIKTRGQQVTLSCSPISGHRSVSWYQQTPGQGLQFLFEYFSETQRNKGNFPGRFSGRQFSNSRSEMNVSTLELGDSALYLCASSLEYSYNEQFFGPGTRLTVL.

The V and J genes are TRBV27 and TRBJ2-5; D might be TRBD1 (5 bases). V shed 5 bases and J shed 2 bases, with 12 bases lying between them. The CDR3 has 14 residues. CDR1 is MNHEY and CDR2 is SMNVEV in the germline V gene (reference sequence). The CDR3 loop reads CASSERTIQETQYF. CDR3 DNA: TGTGCCAGCAGTGAAAGGACAATTCAAGAGACCCAGTACTTC.